This T cell receptor (beta chain) is drawn from a study of siplizumab effects on memory and regulatory T cells. Overall study results and limits: Contribution to the alloresponse seemed major for naive T cells, which also seemed more diverse than memory cells. Few alloreactive clones mapped to unstimulated subsets. The majority of clones, roughly 75-97% of proliferating CD4+ or CD8+ clones, lacked an assignable naive or memory phenotype.

This clone showed up just once. The antigen remains unidentified. Some 10^5 TCR templates were measured in each sample. The assay was immunoSEQ multiplex PCR, and TCRdb's table has in-frame clones only and misses some. Here the sample spans 90,000 to 150,000 clones, around 93% being singletons. CDR1 MNHEY and CDR2 SVGAGI come from the germline V gene. V lost 6 bases, J lost 0 bases, and 8 bases lay in between. The CDR3 consists of 13 residues. This TCR came from a human donor in good health. The chain couples TRBV6-5 to TRBJ1-1; weak D call: TRBD1 (5 bases). The sample consisted of non-Treg CD4+ T cells sorted from blood. The CDR3 nucleotides read TGTGCCAGCAGGTTGACAGTGAACACTGAAGCTTTCTTT. Its protein product is CASRLTVNTEAFF.